Included here is one T cell receptor beta chain sequence, with context. The data belong to a study of response to subunit inactivated influenza vaccine. TCRdb independently ran MiXCR on the RT-PCR reads; one entry per CDR3 protein. The sample records about 620,000 distinct CDR3 sequences, roughly 12% being singletons. The germline V and J ends were trimmed by 0 bases and 3 bases, with 11 bases remaining between them. The CDR3 totals 15 residues. In germline, CDR1 is LNHNV, CDR2 YYDKDF (reference sequence). In addition, the sample was reused for a study of T cells expressing NK-cell markers. That source notes: UMIs accompanied the 5'RACE template switching by which TCR beta cDNA was made. The authors derived TCR beta repertoires from sorted CD3+CD56+NKG2C+, CD3+CD56+NKG2C- and CD3+CD56-NKG2C+ T cells. Seropositivity for HCMV was found in most of the eight sequenced donors, with one seronegative.

The receptor was derived from a man aged 50-60 years who received an inactivated influenza vaccine. The sample in question was PBMCs from blood, obtained on the day of vaccination. The chain has TRBV15 and TRBJ2-5; D remains unclear. The CDR3 DNA reads TGTGCCACCAGCAGAGATAGAAGAGTAGAAGAGACCCAGTACTTC. Protein sequence: CATSRDRRVEETQYF.